A single sample gave rise to the 17 T cell receptor beta chains below, sequenced in a study of control samples from healthy donors and cancer patients. The assay was immunoSEQ multiplex PCR, and TCRdb's table has in-frame clones only and misses some. The sample lists 100,000 or so clones, about four fifths occurring once. The material sequenced was blood. The receptors were sampled from a woman between 50 and 59 years old in good health.

The J gene is TRBJ2-3, the V gene TRBV6-6, with D possibly matching TRBD2 (7 bases). Germline V gene data show CDR1 as MNHNY and CDR2 as SVGAGI (reference sequence). V shed 7 bases and J shed 6 bases, with 20 bases lying between them. The CDR3 is 15 amino acids. This CDR3 reads CASTNGGGPADTQYF. The CDR3 DNA follows: TGTGCCAGCACCAATGGGGGGGGGCCCGCGGATACGCAGTATTTT.

The J gene is TRBJ1-6, the V gene TRBV19; D remains unclear. There are 15 residues in the CDR3. Per germline, CDR1 LNHDA and CDR2 SQIVND (reference sequence). V dropped 3 bases and J dropped 9 bases, with 15 bases sitting between them. The CDR3 region is CASSITATGVSPLHF. CDR3 nucleotide sequence: TGTGCCAGTAGTATTACGGCCACTGGGGTTTCACCCCTCCACTTT.

The genes are TRBV19 and TRBJ1-3; D is possibly TRBD1 (5 bases). CDR1 is LNHDA and CDR2 is SQIVND in the germline V gene (reference sequence). The CDR3 is made up of 14 amino acids. V was clipped by 5 bases and J by 0 bases, with 8 bases between them. CDR3 in DNA: TGTGCCAGTAGTGCGGGACTCTCTGGAAACACCATATATTTT. It is translated as CASSAGLSGNTIYF.

Comment on this clone: The sample carries other DNA sequences with the same CDR3. This chain links TRBV16 with TRBJ1-1; D might be TRBD1 (6 bases). V lost 0 bases, J lost 1 base, and 6 bases lay in between. The CDR3 consists of 14 residues. Germline-derived CDR1 and CDR2 are KGHSY and FQNENV. CDR3 DNA: TGTGCCAGCAGCCAATCGACAGGGAACACTGAAGCTTTCTTT. Translation: CASSQSTGNTEAFF.

The J gene is TRBJ2-1, the V gene TRBV15, with 8 bases aligning to TRBD1. The CDR3 sequence is 17 residues long. Per the germline V gene, CDR1 is LNHNV and CDR2 is YYDKDF (reference sequence). V lost 0 bases, J lost 2 bases, and 6 bases stayed unmatched. CDR3 DNA sequence: TGTGCCACCAGCAGAGATCTCTCGGGACAGGCCTACAATGAGCAGTTCTTC. Amino acid sequence: CATSRDLSGQAYNEQFF.

This chain uses TRBV5-4 with TRBJ2-2, with 8 bases that match TRBD2. J was trimmed by 7 bases and V by 0 bases; bases with no gene match: 5. The CDR3 length is 15 residues. Germline V gives CDR1 SGHNT, CDR2 YYREEE (reference sequence). This CDR3 is CASSLGSGNVGELFF. CDR3 bases: TGTGCCAGCAGCTTGGGTAGCGGGAATGTCGGGGAGCTGTTTTTT.

V is TRBV7-8 and J is TRBJ1-6, with D hard to call. Trimming stripped 5 bases from V and 0 bases from J, with 14 bases between. The CDR3 is 17 residues long. CDR1 is SGHVS and CDR2 is FQNEAQ in the germline V gene. CDR3 DNA: TGTGCCAGCAGCCCAATTCTTATAAGCTCCTATAATTCACCCCTCCACTTT. This gives the protein CASSPILISSYNSPLHF.

The rearrangement links TRBV3-1 (or the pseudogene TRBV3-2) to TRBJ2-1, with unresolved D. Germline V CDR1 and CDR2: LGHDT, YNNKEL (reference sequence). The CDR3 has 12 amino acids. The ends were cut back, 4 bases at V and 13 bases at J, with 14 bases in the middle. CDR3 in amino acids: CASSRVERPQFF. The DNA for the CDR3 is TGTGCCAGCAGCCGAGTCGAGCGACCACAGTTCTTC.

The chain couples TRBV6-1 to TRBJ2-7, with TRBD2 as a possible D gene (6 bases). Trimming pared 2 bases from V and 7 bases from J, leaving 12 bases between. Germline assignment: CDR1 MNHNS and CDR2 SASEGT. The CDR3 is 13 amino acids. The CDR3 protein is CASSESGVGEQYF. Written as DNA, the CDR3 is TGTGCCAGCAGTGAATCGGGGGTTGGAGAGCAGTACTTC.

The chain uses TRBV7-9 and TRBJ2-3; TRBD2 agrees at 7 bases. The CDR3 sequence is 15 residues long. Germline V CDR1 and CDR2: SEHNR, FQNEAQ (reference sequence). V dropped 8 bases and J dropped 3; count of bases not matched to a gene: 11. CDR3 region: CASVPSGMRTDTQYF. The DNA for the CDR3 is TGTGCCAGCGTCCCTAGCGGAATGCGGACAGATACGCAGTATTTT.

The gene calls are TRBV30 and TRBJ1-2; D unclear. The CDR3 consists of 12 residues. Germline V gene sequence: CDR1 GTSNPN, CDR2 SVGIG (reference sequence). Trimming cost V 2 bases and J 7 bases, with 11 bases left between them. In nucleotides, the CDR3 is TGTGCCTGGAGTTCCAGCGTTGGTGGCTACACCTTC. This encodes CAWSSSVGGYTF.

The chain has TRBV7-2 and TRBJ1-2; 7 nucleotides align to TRBD1. This CDR3 is built from 15 residues. Germline V lookup: CDR1 SGHTA, CDR2 FQGNSA. The junction had 7 bases not matched to a gene; V was cut back by 1 base and J by 5 bases. CDR3 in amino acids: CASSLVTGNRYGYTF. Here the CDR3 DNA reads TGTGCCAGCAGCTTAGTGACAGGGAACCGATATGGCTACACCTTC.

The chain joins TRBV12-3 or TRBV12-4 to TRBJ1-1; D remains unclear. This CDR3 is 13 amino acids long. The germline V and J ends were trimmed by 7 bases and 6 bases, with 15 bases remaining between them. The CDR3 reads CASILSIGAEAFF. The DNA for the CDR3 is TGTGCCAGCATTCTATCCATCGGCGCTGAAGCTTTCTTT.

The genes are TRBV11-3 and TRBJ2-7; TRBD1 is a possible D gene (5 bases). Looked up from germline, CDR1 is SGHNT and CDR2 is YENEEA. With 5 bases removed from V and 3 bases from J, the gap between germline ends came to 8 bases. CDR3 length: 12 amino acids. CDR3 DNA sequence: TGTGCCAGCAGCCCAGGGCACTACGAGCAGTACTTC. Residues: CASSPGHYEQYF.

The V gene is TRBV7-2, the J gene TRBJ1-6, with D possibly being TRBD1 (5 bases). The CDR3 spans 16 residues. Germline lookup yields CDR1 SGHTA and CDR2 FQGNSA. Trimming pared 0 bases from V and 5 bases from J, leaving 11 bases between. The CDR3 here is CASSLAGGPNNSPLHF. CDR3 DNA sequence: TGTGCCAGCAGCTTAGCGGGGGGTCCAAATAATTCACCCCTCCACTTT.

On this clone: The sample contains more than one DNA sequence encoding this CDR3. V is TRBV6-5 and J is TRBJ2-5; the D gene is possibly TRBD1 (5 bases). Trimming cost V 0 bases and J 1 base, with 9 bases left between them. Germline-derived CDR1 and CDR2 are MNHEY and SVGAGI. The CDR3 has 15 residues. The CDR3: CASSYSGQIQETQYF. CDR3 DNA: TGTGCCAGCAGTTACTCGGGGCAAATCCAAGAGACCCAGTACTTC.

The V call is TRBV28, the J call TRBJ2-3; a weak D match, TRBD2 (5 bases). Looked up from germline, CDR1 is MDHEN and CDR2 is SYDVKM. V lost 2 bases and J 2 bases, leaving 8 bases between the germline ends. The CDR3 totals 14 residues. In nucleotides, the CDR3 is TGTGCCAGCAGTTTAGTAGCGCTCACAGATACGCAGTATTTT. Amino acid sequence: CASSLVALTDTQYF.